This T cell receptor (beta chain) was observed in a study of CD8+ T cells in alopecia areata. Regarding treatment: oral pan-JAK inhibitor, 5-10 mg twice daily. This CDR3 has 13 residues. Germline V gives CDR1 SGDLS, CDR2 YYNGEE. After removal of 0 bases from V and 9 bases from J, the junction contained 4 bases not matched to a gene. Isolated RNA was reverse transcribed into cDNA used as the sequencing template. Libraries were prepared by immunoSEQ multiplex PCR; TCRdb keeps only in-frame clonotypes and omits some of them. The sample yields approximately 280,000 clones, 55% to 70% seen once. This chain links TRBV9 with TRBJ2-3; 7 positions agree with TRBD1. This sequence was found in a human donor with alopecia areata. Specimen: CD4+ T cells sorted from blood, collected at week 24, from a patient treated with tofacitinib. DNA of the CDR3: TGTGCCAGCAGCGTAGTCGACAGGGAAACGCAGTATTTT. Amino acids: CASSVVDRETQYF. The variable domain in full, with the rest retrieved from reference TRBV9 and TRBJ2-3, is DSGVTQTPKHLITATGQRVTLRCSPRSGDLSVYWYQQSLDQGLQFLIQYYNGEERAKGNILERFSAQQFPDLHSELNLSSLELGDSALYFCASSVVDRETQYFGPGTRLTVL.